This T cell receptor (beta chain) was captured in a study of patients and donors after allogeneic stem cell transplantation. V lost 8 bases and J lost 8, with 12 bases in between. The CDR3 runs 11 residues. The table lists this clonotype with many counts. TCRdb re-analysed the RT-PCR reads in MiXCR, keeping a single row per CDR3 protein. The sample has roughly 880,000 distinct CDR3 sequences; approximately 18% are singletons. The TCR was taken from a human donor who was either an allogeneic HSCT recipient or a stem cell or donor lymphocyte infusion donor (not recorded which). It is not recorded whose cells these are; they may come from a transplant donor. The chain joins TRBV12-3 or TRBV12-4 to TRBJ1-1; D unclear. The sample comprised blood, either unsorted or a sorted T cell fraction (not recorded which). This CDR3 reads CASEDNSEAFF. The DNA for the CDR3 is TGTGCCAGCGAGGATAATTCGGAAGCTTTCTTT.